This TCR beta chain was sequenced during a study of post-analysis software for immune sequencing data. Study-wide findings and caveats: TRBV5-6, TRBV5-1 and TRBV20-1 belonged to a set of about five TRBV segments that were more frequent in patients than controls.

In this sample, this clonotype turned up many times. Its cognate antigen is unknown. V shed 6 bases and J 1 base; nucleotides not matched to a gene: 3. This CDR3 region has 14 residues. Germline CDR1 and CDR2: SQVTM and ANQGSEA. Unique-molecular-identifier-tagged TCR beta cDNA libraries were used. Between roughly 0.9 and 11 million T cells gave rise to some 490,000 cDNA molecules. A single record per CDR3 protein comes from TCRdb applying MiXCR to the PCR reads. The table has about 200,000 distinct CDR3 sequences, approximately 28% seen once. Sequencing was done on a sample of blood. The chain uses TRBV29-1 and TRBJ2-1, with TRBD1 matching 10 bases. The sequence was collected from a girl younger than 18 with multiple sclerosis. Written as DNA, the CDR3 is TGCAGCGTAAGGACAGGGGGGTCCTACAATGAGCAGTTCTTC. Its protein product is CSVRTGGSYNEQFF.